This is a list of T cell receptor beta chains from one sample in a study of identical twins. A single record per CDR3 protein comes from TCRdb applying MiXCR to the 5' RACE reads. Of about 1.7 million distinct CDR3 sequences in the sample, under 35% were seen once. The sample consisted of cord blood. These receptors were collected from a newborn girl in good health. Each CDR3 is given without its conserved first and last residue.

V	J	CDR3
TRBV6-5	TRBJ2-1	ATTLGGPSYNERS
TRBV20-1	TRBJ2-3	SARWESWSRFTDTQY
TRBV3-1	TRBJ2-7	ASSQPGLADYEQY
TRBV20-1	TRBJ2-1	SAPTSFRPEQF
TRBV7-9	TRBJ2-7	ASSWTSGRLSYEQY
TRBV21-1	TRBJ2-7	ASSKSARSSYEQY
TRBV5-1	TRBJ2-3	ASSQAGPTDTQY
TRBV7-2	TRBJ2-1	ASSSSVPWLGNEQF
TRBV6-6	TRBJ1-6	ASSPSTSYNPPPH
TRBV15	TRBJ1-4	ATSKGPLNEKLF
TRBV12-3/TRBV12-4	TRBJ1-6	ASSFKLGSPLH
TRBV20-1	TRBJ2-3	SARAISSGRSSTDTQY
TRBV20-1	TRBJ1-4	SARDRRNEKLF
TRBV7-8	TRBJ2-3	ASSLERTGFSGTQY
TRBV5-1	TRBJ2-4	ASSLGRRQNIQY
TRBV27	TRBJ1-1	ASSHGGNTEAF
TRBV20-1	TRBJ1-4	SASQGVNEKLF
TRBV20-1	TRBJ2-7	SGRKGGDEQY
TRBV7-2	TRBJ2-7	ASSLVGQSSYEQY
TRBV12-3/TRBV12-4	TRBJ2-3	ASSLKRDLIDTQY
TRBV20-1	TRBJ2-1	SAPAAGGPFNEQF
TRBV20-1	TRBJ2-2	SARQLAGELTGELF
TRBV12-5	TRBJ1-5	ASGLGDRDNQPQH
TRBV28	TRBJ1-2	ASQNYGYT
TRBV20-1	TRBJ1-1	SARDPFYSQNTEAF
TRBV2	TRBJ2-1	AGSDWDHGPNEQF
TRBV12-3/TRBV12-4	TRBJ2-1	ASSFGSGTKQF
TRBV4-1	TRBJ2-7	ASSQVQAGMLLNEQY